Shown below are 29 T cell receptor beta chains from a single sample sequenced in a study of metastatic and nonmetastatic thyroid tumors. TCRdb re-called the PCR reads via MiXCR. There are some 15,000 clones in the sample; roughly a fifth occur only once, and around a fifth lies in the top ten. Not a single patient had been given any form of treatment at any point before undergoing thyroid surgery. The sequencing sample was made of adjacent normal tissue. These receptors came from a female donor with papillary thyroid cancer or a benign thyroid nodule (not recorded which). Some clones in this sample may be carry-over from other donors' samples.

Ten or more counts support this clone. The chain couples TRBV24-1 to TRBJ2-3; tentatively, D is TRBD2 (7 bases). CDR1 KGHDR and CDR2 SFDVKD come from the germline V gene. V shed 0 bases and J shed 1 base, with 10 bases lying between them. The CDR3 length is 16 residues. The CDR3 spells CATSDLGGGGTDTQYF. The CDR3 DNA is TGTGCCACCAGTGATTTGGGCGGGGGCGGCACAGATACGCAGTATTTT.

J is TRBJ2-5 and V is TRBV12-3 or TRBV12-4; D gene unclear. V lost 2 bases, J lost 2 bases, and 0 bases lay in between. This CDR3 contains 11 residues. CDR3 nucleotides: TGTGCCAGCAGTTTACAAGAGACCCAGTACTTC. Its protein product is CASSLQETQYF.

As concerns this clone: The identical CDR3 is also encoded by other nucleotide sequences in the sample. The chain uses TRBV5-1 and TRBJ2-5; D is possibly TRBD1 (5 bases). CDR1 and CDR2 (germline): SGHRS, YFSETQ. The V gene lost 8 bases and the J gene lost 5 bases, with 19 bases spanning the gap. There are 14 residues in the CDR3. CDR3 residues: CASRSQGSWETQYF. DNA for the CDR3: TGCGCCAGTAGGTCTCAGGGATCGTGGGAGACCCAGTACTTC.

The CDR3 spells CAWVGVTDTQYF. As DNA, the CDR3 is TGTGCCTGGGTTGGAGTCACAGATACGCAGTATTTT. The J gene is TRBJ2-3, the V gene TRBV30; D not certain. Per the germline V gene, CDR1 is GTSNPN and CDR2 is SVGIG (reference sequence). The CDR3 is made up of 12 amino acids. V dropped 5 bases and J dropped 2 bases, with 8 bases sitting between them.

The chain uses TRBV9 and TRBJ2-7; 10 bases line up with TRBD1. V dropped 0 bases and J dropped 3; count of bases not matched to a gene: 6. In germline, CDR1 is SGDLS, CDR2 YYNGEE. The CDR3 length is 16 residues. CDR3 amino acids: CASSVVSGTGDYEQYF. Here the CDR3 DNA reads TGTGCCAGCAGCGTAGTGTCCGGGACAGGGGACTACGAGCAGTACTTC.

The CDR3 loop is CASSLVGPGYNEQFF. Here the CDR3 DNA reads TGTGCCAGCAGTTTGGTGGGGCCCGGATACAATGAGCAGTTCTTC. The rearrangement joins TRBV12-3 or TRBV12-4 to TRBJ2-1; possible D gene TRBD1, 5 bases. V was shortened by 3 bases and J by 4 bases, with 13 bases between the two germline ends. This CDR3 has 15 amino acids.

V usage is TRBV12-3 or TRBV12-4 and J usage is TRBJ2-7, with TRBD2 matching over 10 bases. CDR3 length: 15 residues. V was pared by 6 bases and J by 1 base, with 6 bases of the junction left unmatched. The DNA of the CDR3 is TGTGCCAGCAGGCCAAGCGGGAGGGGGTCCTACGAGCAGTACTTC. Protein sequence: CASRPSGRGSYEQYF.

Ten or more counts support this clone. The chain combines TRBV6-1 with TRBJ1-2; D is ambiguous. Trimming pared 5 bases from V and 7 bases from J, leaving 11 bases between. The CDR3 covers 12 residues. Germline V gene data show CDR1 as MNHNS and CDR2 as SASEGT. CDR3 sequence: CASSPATSGYTF. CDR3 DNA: TGTGCCAGCAGTCCAGCGACAAGTGGCTACACCTTC.

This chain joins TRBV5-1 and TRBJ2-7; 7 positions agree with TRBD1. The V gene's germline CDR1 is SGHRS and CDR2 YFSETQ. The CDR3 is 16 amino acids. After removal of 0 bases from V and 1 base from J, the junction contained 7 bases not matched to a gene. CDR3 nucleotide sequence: TGCGCCAGCAGCTTGGCGGACAGGCCTTATTCCTACGAGCAGTACTTC. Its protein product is CASSLADRPYSYEQYF.

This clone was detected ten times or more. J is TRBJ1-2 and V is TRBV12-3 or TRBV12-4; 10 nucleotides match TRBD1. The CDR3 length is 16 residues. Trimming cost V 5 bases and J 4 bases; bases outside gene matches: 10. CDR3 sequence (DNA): TGTGCCAGCAGTGACCCCGGGACAGGGGCCTCCTATGGCTACACCTTC. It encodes CASSDPGTGASYGYTF.

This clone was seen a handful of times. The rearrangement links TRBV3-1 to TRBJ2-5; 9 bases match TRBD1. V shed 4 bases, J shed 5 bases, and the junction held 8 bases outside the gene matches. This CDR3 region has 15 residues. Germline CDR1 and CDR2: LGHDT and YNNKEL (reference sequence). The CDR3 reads CASSLSQGAGETQYF. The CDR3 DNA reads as TGTGCCAGCAGCCTGTCACAGGGGGCGGGGGAGACCCAGTACTTC.

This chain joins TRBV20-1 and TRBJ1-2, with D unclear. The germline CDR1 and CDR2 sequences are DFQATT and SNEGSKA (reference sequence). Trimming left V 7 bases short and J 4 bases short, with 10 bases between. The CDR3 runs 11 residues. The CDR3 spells CSVTDAYGYTF. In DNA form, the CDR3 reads TGCAGTGTTACGGACGCCTATGGCTACACCTTC.

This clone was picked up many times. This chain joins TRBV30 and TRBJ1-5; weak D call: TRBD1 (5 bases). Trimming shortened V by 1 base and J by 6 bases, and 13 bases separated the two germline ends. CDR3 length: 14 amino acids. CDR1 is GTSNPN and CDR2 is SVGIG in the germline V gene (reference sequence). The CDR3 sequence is CAWSASPGGQPQHF. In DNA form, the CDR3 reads TGTGCCTGGAGTGCATCTCCGGGGGGTCAGCCCCAGCATTTT.

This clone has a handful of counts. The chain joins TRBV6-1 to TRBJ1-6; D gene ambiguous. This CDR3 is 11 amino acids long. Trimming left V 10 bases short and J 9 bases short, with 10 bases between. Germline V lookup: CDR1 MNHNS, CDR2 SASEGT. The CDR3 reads CANSSGSPLHF. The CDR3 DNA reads TGTGCCAACAGCTCAGGTTCACCCCTCCACTTT.

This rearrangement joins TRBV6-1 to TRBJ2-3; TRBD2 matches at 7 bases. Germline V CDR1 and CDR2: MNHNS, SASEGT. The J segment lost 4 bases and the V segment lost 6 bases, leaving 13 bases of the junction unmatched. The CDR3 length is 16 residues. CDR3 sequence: CASRTPAGRFPDTQYF. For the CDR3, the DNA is TGTGCCAGCAGGACCCCAGCGGGACGTTTTCCAGATACGCAGTATTTT.

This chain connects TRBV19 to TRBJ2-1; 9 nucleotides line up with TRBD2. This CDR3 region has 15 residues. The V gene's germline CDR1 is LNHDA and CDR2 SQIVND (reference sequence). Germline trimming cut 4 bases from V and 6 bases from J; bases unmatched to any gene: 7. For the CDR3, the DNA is TGTGCCAGTAGTAAGGGAGGACTAGCGACCAATGAGCAGTTCTTC. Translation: CASSKGGLATNEQFF.

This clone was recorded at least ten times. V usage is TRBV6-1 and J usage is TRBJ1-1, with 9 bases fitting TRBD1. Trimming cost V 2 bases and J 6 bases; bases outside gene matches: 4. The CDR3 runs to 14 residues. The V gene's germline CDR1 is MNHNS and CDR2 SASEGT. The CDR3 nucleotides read TGTGCCAGCAGTGAAAGGGGACAGGGACCTGAAGCTTTCTTT. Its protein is CASSERGQGPEAFF.

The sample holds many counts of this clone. The CDR3 spells CASSLIVQGSSGAYSNQPQHF. DNA of the CDR3: TGTGCCAGCAGTTTAATTGTTCAGGGGAGCTCGGGGGCTTATAGCAATCAGCCCCAGCATTTT. The chain combines TRBV12-3 or TRBV12-4 with TRBJ1-5, with a weak D call TRBD1 (6 bases). This CDR3 contains 21 residues. Trimming pared 2 bases from V and 0 bases from J, leaving 26 bases between.

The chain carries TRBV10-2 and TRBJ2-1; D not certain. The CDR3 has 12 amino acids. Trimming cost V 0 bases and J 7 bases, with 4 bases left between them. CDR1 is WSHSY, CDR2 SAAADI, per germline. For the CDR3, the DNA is TGCGCCAGCAGTGAGTCCTTGAATGAGCAGTTCTTC. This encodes CASSESLNEQFF.

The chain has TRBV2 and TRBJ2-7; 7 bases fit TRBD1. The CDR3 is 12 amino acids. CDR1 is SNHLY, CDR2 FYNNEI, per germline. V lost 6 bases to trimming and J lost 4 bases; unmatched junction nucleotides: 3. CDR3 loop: CASRIQGYEQYF. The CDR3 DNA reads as TGTGCCAGCAGGATACAGGGGTACGAGCAGTACTTC.

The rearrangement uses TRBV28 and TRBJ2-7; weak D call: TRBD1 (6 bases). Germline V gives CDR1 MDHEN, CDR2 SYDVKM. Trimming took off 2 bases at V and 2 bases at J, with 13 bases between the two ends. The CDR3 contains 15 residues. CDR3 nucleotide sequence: TGTGCCAGCAGTTTAGCACAGACAGGTACCTACGAGCAGTACTTC. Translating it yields CASSLAQTGTYEQYF.

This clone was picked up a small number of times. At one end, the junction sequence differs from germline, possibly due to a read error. The CDR3 DNA is TGTGCCACCAGTGATCCGACGGGGTCCGGGGAGATGTTTTTT. Residues: CATSDPTGSGEMFF. This rearrangement joins TRBV24-1 to TRBJ2-2; D is perhaps TRBD2 (5 bases). The length of the CDR3 is 14 residues. Germline V gene sequence: CDR1 KGHDR, CDR2 SFDVKD.

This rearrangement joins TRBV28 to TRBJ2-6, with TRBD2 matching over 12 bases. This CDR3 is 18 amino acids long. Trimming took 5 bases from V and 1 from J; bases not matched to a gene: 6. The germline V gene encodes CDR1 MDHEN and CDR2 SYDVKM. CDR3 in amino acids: CASSPRTSGTSGANVLTF. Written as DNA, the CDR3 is TGTGCCAGCAGTCCAAGGACTAGCGGGACGTCTGGGGCCAACGTCCTGACTTTC.

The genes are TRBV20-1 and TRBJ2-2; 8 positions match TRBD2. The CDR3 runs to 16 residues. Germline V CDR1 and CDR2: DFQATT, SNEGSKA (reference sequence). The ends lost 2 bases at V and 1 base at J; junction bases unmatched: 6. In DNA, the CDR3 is TGCAGTGCTAGAACACTCCTAGCGGGGAACACCGGGGAGCTGTTTTTT. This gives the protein CSARTLLAGNTGELFF.

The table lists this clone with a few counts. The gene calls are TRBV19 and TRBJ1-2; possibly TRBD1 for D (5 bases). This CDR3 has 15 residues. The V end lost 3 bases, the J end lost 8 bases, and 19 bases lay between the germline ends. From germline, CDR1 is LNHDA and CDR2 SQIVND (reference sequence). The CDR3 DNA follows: TGTGCCAGTAGTATCTGGGCAGGGCGTAACCTCGGCTACACCTTC. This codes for CASSIWAGRNLGYTF.

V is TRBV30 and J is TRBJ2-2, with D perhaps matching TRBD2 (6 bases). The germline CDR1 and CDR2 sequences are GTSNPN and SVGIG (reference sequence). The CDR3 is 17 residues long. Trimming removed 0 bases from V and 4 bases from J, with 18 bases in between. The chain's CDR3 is CAWSVIPGGSGTGELFF. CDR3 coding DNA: TGTGCCTGGAGTGTAATCCCCGGAGGGAGTGGCACCGGGGAGCTGTTTTTT. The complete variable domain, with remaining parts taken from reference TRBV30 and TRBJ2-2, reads SQTIHQWPATLVQPVGSPLSLECTVEGTSNPNLYWYRQAAGRGLQLLFYSVGIGQISSEVPQNLSASRPQDRQFILSSKKLLLSDSGFYLCAWSVIPGGSGTGELFFGEGSRLTVL.

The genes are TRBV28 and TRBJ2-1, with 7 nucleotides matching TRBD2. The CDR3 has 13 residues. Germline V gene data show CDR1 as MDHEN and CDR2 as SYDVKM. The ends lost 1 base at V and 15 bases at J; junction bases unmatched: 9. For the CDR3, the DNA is TGTGCCAGCAGTTTATCAGCGGGGTTAGAACGGTTCTTC. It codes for CASSLSAGLERFF.

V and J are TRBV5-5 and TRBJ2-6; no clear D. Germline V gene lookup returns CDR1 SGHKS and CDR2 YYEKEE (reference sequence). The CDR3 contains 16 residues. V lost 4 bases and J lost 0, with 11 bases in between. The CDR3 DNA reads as TGTGCCAGCAGCCCACCCGTACTCTCTGGGGCCAACGTCCTGACTTTC. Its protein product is CASSPPVLSGANVLTF.

CDR3 nucleotide sequence: TGCGCCAGCAGCTTGGAGGAAGTGCTCTACGAGCAGTACTTC. This gives the protein CASSLEEVLYEQYF. The V and J genes are TRBV5-1 and TRBJ2-7; D ambiguous. Between the trimmed V and J ends, which lost 0 bases and 3 bases, there was a span of 10 bases. The germline V gene encodes CDR1 SGHRS and CDR2 YFSETQ. This CDR3 contains 14 residues.